The 7 T cell receptor beta chains below all came from one sample that was sequenced in a study of blood T cell repertoires in COVID-19. The protocol was immunoSEQ multiplex PCR, while the TCRdb copy is restricted to in-frame clones and leaves out a portion. The profile covers 230,000 or so clones, with around 80% appearing a single time and about 2.3% taken by the ten largest. The sample comprised peripheral blood. Receptor source: a man aged 40-50 years who had recovered from COVID-19.

The genes are TRBV12-3 or TRBV12-4 and TRBJ1-1; D may be TRBD1 (5 bases). Trimming took 1 base from V and 3 from J, leaving 6 bases between them. This CDR3 region has 13 residues. CDR3 nucleotide sequence: TGTGCCAGCAGTTTAGGACAGCACACTGAAGCTTTCTTT. Amino acids: CASSLGQHTEAFF.

The chain uses TRBV4-1 and TRBJ1-2, with D tentatively TRBD1 (6 bases). V lost 3 bases and J lost 4, with 18 bases in between. Germline V gives CDR1 MGHRA, CDR2 YSYEKL. The CDR3 contains 16 residues. CDR3: CASSQGLDRLPYGYTF. The CDR3 nucleotides read TGCGCCAGCAGCCAGGGCCTGGACAGACTACCCTATGGCTACACCTTC.

This clone has just one count. This chain uses TRBV3-1 (or the pseudogene TRBV3-2) with TRBJ1-5, with D tentatively TRBD1 (5 bases). CDR1 LGHDT and CDR2 YNNKEL come from the germline V gene (reference sequence). Trimming took off 0 bases at V and 6 bases at J, with 12 bases between the two ends. The CDR3 totals 15 residues. For the CDR3, the DNA is TGTGCCAGCAGCCAAGATGTGCGGGGCGGTCAGCCCCAGCATTTT. This gives the protein CASSQDVRGGQPQHF.

V is TRBV3-1 (or the pseudogene TRBV3-2) and J is TRBJ2-7, with TRBD2 matching 8 bases. V gave up 1 base and J gave up 1 base; unmatched junction bases: 6. Germline CDR1 LGHDT, CDR2 YNNKEL (reference sequence). This CDR3 is built from 16 residues. In nucleotides, the CDR3 is TGTGCCAGCAGCCAAGTAATAAGCGGGAGATCCTACGAGCAGTACTTC. As protein: CASSQVISGRSYEQYF.

This clone has just one count. The chain is built from TRBV4-1 and TRBJ1-3; weak D call: TRBD1 (6 bases). The CDR3 is made up of 15 amino acids. Looked up from germline, CDR1 is MGHRA and CDR2 is YSYEKL. V lost 3 bases and J lost 2, with 11 bases in between. The CDR3: CASSHNRAPGNTIYF. The CDR3 nucleotides are TGCGCCAGCAGCCACAACAGGGCGCCTGGAAACACCATATATTTT.

The chain combines TRBV7-2 with TRBJ2-7; D might be TRBD2 (6 bases). This CDR3 spans 15 amino acids. Trimming removed 5 bases from V and 1 base from J, with 15 bases in between. Germline CDR1 reads SGHTA; CDR2 reads FQGNSA. The CDR3, as DNA: TGTGCCAGCAGCCAACCATCGAGCGGGTCCTACGAGCAGTACTTC. Its translation is CASSQPSSGSYEQYF.

CDR3: CASRHREEMCGYTF. The DNA of the CDR3 is TGTGCCAGCAGACACAGGGAAGAGATGTGTGGCTACACCTTC. This chain links TRBV6-4 with TRBJ1-2; the D gene is possibly TRBD1 (6 bases). Trimming stripped 6 bases from V and 7 bases from J, with 18 bases between. The length of the CDR3 is 14 residues. Germline CDR1 MRHNA, CDR2 SNTAGT.